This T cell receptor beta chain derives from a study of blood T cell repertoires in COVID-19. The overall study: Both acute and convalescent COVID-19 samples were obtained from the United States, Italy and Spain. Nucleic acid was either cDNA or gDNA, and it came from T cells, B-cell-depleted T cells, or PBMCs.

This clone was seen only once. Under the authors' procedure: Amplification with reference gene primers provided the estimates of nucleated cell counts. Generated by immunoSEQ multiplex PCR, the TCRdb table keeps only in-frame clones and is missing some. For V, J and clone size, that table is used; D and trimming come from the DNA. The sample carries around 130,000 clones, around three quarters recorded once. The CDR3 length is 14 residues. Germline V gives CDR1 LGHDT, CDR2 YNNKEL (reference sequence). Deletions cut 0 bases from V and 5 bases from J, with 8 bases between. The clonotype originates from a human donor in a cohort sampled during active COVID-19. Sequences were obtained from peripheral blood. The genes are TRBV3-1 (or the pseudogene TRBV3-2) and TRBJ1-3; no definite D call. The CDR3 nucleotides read TGTGCCAGCAGCCAAGACCCGACTCGAAACACCATATATTTT. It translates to CASSQDPTRNTIYF.